Presented here are 7 T cell receptor beta chains from one specimen sequenced in a study of blood T cell repertoires in COVID-19. Libraries were prepared by immunoSEQ multiplex PCR; TCRdb keeps only in-frame clonotypes and omits some of them. The sample carries around 250,000 clones, about 90% recorded once. The sample was PBMCs or T cells enriched from blood (not recorded which). These receptors all come from a human donor in a cohort exposed to, infected with or recovered from COVID-19 (not recorded which). The donor label of this sample is uncertain.

The rearrangement joins TRBV6-6 to TRBJ2-7, with TRBD1 as a possible D gene (5 bases). This CDR3 spans 13 amino acids. V lost 6 bases, J lost 6 bases, and 15 bases lay in between. CDR1 MNHNY and CDR2 SVGAGI come from the germline V gene (reference sequence). The CDR3 region is CASSTQGVAEQYF. CDR3 nucleotides: TGTGCCAGCAGCACCCAAGGGGTTGCCGAGCAGTACTTC.

The chain has TRBV11-2 and TRBJ1-4; D may be TRBD1 (6 bases). The ends were cut back, 4 bases at V and 5 bases at J, with 11 bases in the middle. The germline V gene has CDR1 SGHAT and CDR2 FQNNGV. This CDR3 has 14 residues. Here the CDR3 reads CASSWSGANEKLFF. The CDR3 DNA reads as TGTGCCAGCAGCTGGTCAGGGGCGAATGAAAAACTGTTTTTT.

The CDR3 spells CASSSHGLAGDYEQYF. CDR3 DNA sequence: TGTGCCAGCAGCTCACATGGGCTAGCGGGAGACTACGAGCAGTACTTC. The chain recombines TRBV9 with TRBJ2-7; TRBD2 agrees at 10 bases. The CDR3 sequence is 16 residues long. Germline trimming cut 4 bases from V and 3 bases from J; bases unmatched to any gene: 10. Germline CDR1 and CDR2: SGDLS and YYNGEE.

The J gene is TRBJ2-1, the V gene TRBV9; no clear D gene. V dropped 0 bases and J dropped 0 bases, with 7 bases sitting between them. The CDR3 has 15 residues. The V gene's germline CDR1 is SGDLS and CDR2 YYNGEE. CDR3 in amino acids: CASSVASSSYNEQFF. In DNA form, the CDR3 reads TGTGCCAGCAGCGTAGCTTCGAGCTCCTACAATGAGCAGTTCTTC.

This chain uses TRBV5-1 with TRBJ2-7, with D possibly TRBD1 on 5 matching bases. Trimming removed 0 bases from V and 4 bases from J, with 11 bases in between. The CDR3 sequence is 14 residues long. Germline CDR1 is SGHRS and CDR2 is YFSETQ. CDR3 in DNA: TGCGCCAGCAGCTTGGCAGGGATTCAGTACGAGCAGTACTTC. The encoded protein is CASSLAGIQYEQYF. Drawing the rest from reference TRBV5-1 and TRBJ2-7, the complete variable domain is KAGVTQTPRYLIKTRGQQVTLSCSPISGHRSVSWYQQTPGQGLQFLFEYFSETQRNKGNFPGRFSGRQFSNSRSEMNVSTLELGDSALYLCASSLAGIQYEQYFGPGTRLTVT.

This chain connects TRBV5-4 to TRBJ2-5; TRBD1 matches at 11 bases. Germline values: CDR1 SGHNT, CDR2 YYREEE (reference sequence). Trimming at V came to 4 bases and at J to 4 bases, leaving 0 bases not matched to a gene. The CDR3 is made up of 13 amino acids. This chain's CDR3 is CASSGQGAETQYF. For the CDR3, the DNA is TGTGCCAGCAGCGGACAGGGGGCAGAGACCCAGTACTTC.

The genes are TRBV6-2 or TRBV6-3 and TRBJ1-1; D is perhaps TRBD1 (6 bases). Trimming cost V 5 bases and J 12 bases, with 22 bases left between them. The CDR3 totals 14 residues. Looked up from germline, CDR1 is MNHEY and CDR2 is SVGEGT. The CDR3 region is CASSAPGGHLGTFF. The CDR3 DNA reads TGTGCCAGCAGTGCCCCGGGGGGGCACCTCGGAACTTTCTTT.